A single sample is the source of the 6 T cell receptor beta chains below, sequenced in a study of T cells in Graves' hyperthyroidism and ophthalmopathy. RNA transcripts gave rise to amplified TCR beta CDR3 regions. Using the HTBI primer set, a first-round RT-PCR was run on the TCR CDR3. TCRdb called the multiplex PCR reads again in MiXCR, with one record for every CDR3 protein. The repertoire holds a few hundred thousand distinct CDR3 sequences, with 15% to 19% as singletons. Sequencing was carried out using blood. The receptor set was obtained from a woman younger than 35 with Graves' hyperthyroidism.

This clonotype was observed many times. The gene calls are TRBV10-1 and TRBJ2-7; 7 nucleotides align to TRBD1. The J segment lost 2 bases and the V segment lost 0 bases, leaving 7 bases of the junction unmatched. The CDR3 is 16 residues long. Germline V gene sequence: CDR1 WNHNN, CDR2 SYGVQD (reference sequence). In DNA form, the CDR3 reads TGCGCCAGCAGTGAGTCCCCTACAGGGGTCACCTACGAGCAGTACTTC. Its protein product is CASSESPTGVTYEQYF.

V usage is TRBV4-1 and J usage is TRBJ2-5, with TRBD2 as a possible D gene (5 bases). The germline V and J ends were trimmed by 0 bases and 5 bases, with 13 bases remaining between them. Germline V gene lookup returns CDR1 MGHRA and CDR2 YSYEKL. There are 15 residues in the CDR3. CDR3: CASSQDEGREETQYF. For the CDR3, the DNA is TGCGCCAGCAGCCAAGACGAGGGTAGGGAGGAGACCCAGTACTTC.

The chain combines TRBV28 with TRBJ1-2; D not resolved. V lost 3 bases, J lost 2 bases, and 7 bases lay in between. The CDR3 contains 13 residues. In germline, CDR1 is MDHEN, CDR2 SYDVKM. As DNA, the CDR3 is TGTGCCAGCAGTTTGGCGGTAAACTATGGCTACACCTTC. Translated, it gives CASSLAVNYGYTF.

V is TRBV2 and J is TRBJ1-6, with TRBD1 as a possible D gene (6 bases). From germline, CDR1 is SNHLY and CDR2 FYNNEI. The CDR3 loop spans 16 amino acids. Trimming took 6 bases from V and 8 from J, leaving 20 bases between them. Here the CDR3 DNA reads TGTGCCAGCAGACATGGAGGGGGGTCAAGTTATTCACCCCTCCACTTT. Its protein product is CASRHGGGSSYSPLHF.

This clonotype was picked up many times. V gene TRBV12-3 or TRBV12-4 combines with J gene TRBJ2-1; D assignment may be TRBD1 or TRBD2 (5 bases each). CDR3 length: 16 amino acids. V was shortened by 3 bases and J by 9 bases, with 21 bases between the two germline ends. The CDR3 sequence: CASSLTVGPRASEQFF. The DNA for the CDR3 is TGTGCCAGCAGTTTGACCGTGGGGCCGAGGGCCTCTGAGCAGTTCTTC.

This clonotype was picked up many times. The gene calls are TRBV5-1 and TRBJ1-3, with D tentatively TRBD1 (5 bases). With 5 bases removed from V and 0 bases from J, the gap between germline ends came to 9 bases. This CDR3 comprises 14 residues. From germline, CDR1 is SGHRS and CDR2 YFSETQ. CDR3: CASRQGTSGNTIYF. As DNA, the CDR3 is TGCGCCAGCAGGCAGGGTACCTCTGGAAACACCATATATTTT.